This T cell receptor beta chain was sequenced for a study of early stage breast cancer tumors. On this clone itself: The antigen remains unidentified.

Clones were sequenced by immunoSEQ multiplex PCR, and TCRdb holds only the in-frame ones, with some missing. The sample has some 58,000 clones, 60% to 85% seen once. CDR3 size: 14 residues. With 0 bases removed from V and 6 bases from J, the gap between germline ends came to 13 bases. Looked up from germline, CDR1 is GTSNPN and CDR2 is SVGIG (reference sequence). Study conclusions and caveats: Compared with adjacent normal breast, tumors showed about 2.5-fold denser, more clonal T cells.

The sequencing sample was made of blood. This chain connects TRBV30 to TRBJ2-3, with D perhaps given as TRBD1 or TRBD2 (6 bases each). The sequence was obtained from a young adult with breast cancer. CDR3 in amino acids: CAWSVGRRGDTQYF. The CDR3 DNA follows: TGTGCCTGGAGTGTGGGCCGGAGGGGGGATACGCAGTATTTT. The complete variable domain, with remaining parts taken from reference TRBV30 and TRBJ2-3, reads SQTIHQWPATLVQPVGSPLSLECTVEGTSNPNLYWYRQAAGRGLQLLFYSVGIGQISSEVPQNLSASRPQDRQFILSSKKLLLSDSGFYLCAWSVGRRGDTQYFGPGTRLTVL.